Presented here are 32 T cell receptor beta chains from one specimen sequenced in a study of T cells of healthy individuals. MiXCR, applied by TCRdb to the 5' RACE reads, yields one record per CDR3 protein. The sample carries about 96,000 distinct CDR3 sequences, roughly 18% recorded once. The source of these receptors is a human donor in good health.

The chain uses TRBV2 and TRBJ2-5; TRBD1 agrees at 7 bases. The CDR3 is made up of 14 amino acids. Trimming at V came to 3 bases and at J to 9 bases, leaving 10 bases not matched to a gene. Germline V gives CDR1 SNHLY, CDR2 FYNNEI. The CDR3 nucleotides read TGTGCCAGCAGTGAGCCCCGACAGGGTCGGGCCCAGTACTTC. Translation: CASSEPRQGRAQYF.

There are a few counts of this clonotype. The chain joins TRBV11-2 to TRBJ2-5; 8 bases are a match to TRBD2. Germline lookup yields CDR1 SGHAT and CDR2 FQNNGV. The CDR3 sequence is 15 residues long. The V and J ends lost 3 bases and 4 bases, in that order; junction bases with no gene match: 7. DNA for the CDR3: TGTGCCAGCAGCTTTGCAGCGGGAGTGGGAGAGACCCAGTACTTC. It is translated as CASSFAAGVGETQYF.

This clonotype was counted at least ten times. This chain links TRBV3-1 with TRBJ2-1, with 9 positions matching TRBD1. CDR1 and CDR2 from the germline V gene are LGHDT and YNNKEL (reference sequence). Trimming removed 5 bases from V and 8 bases from J; junction bases left unmatched: 13. The CDR3 extends over 16 amino acids. CDR3 sequence (DNA): TGTGCCAGCAGCGAAGTTCCCGGGACAGGGCCCCATGAGCAGTTCTTC. Translating it yields CASSEVPGTGPHEQFF.

This clonotype was counted ten times or more. The V call is TRBV29-1, the J call TRBJ1-2, with D unresolved. Germline V lookup: CDR1 SQVTM, CDR2 ANQGSEA. The CDR3 runs 12 residues. V dropped 6 bases and J dropped 9 bases, with 17 bases sitting between them. As DNA, the CDR3 is TGCAGCGTCGAACTCGACGGAAGACGCTACACCTTC. This translates into CSVELDGRRYTF.

The chain is built from TRBV12-3 or TRBV12-4 and TRBJ2-6; D uncertain. The CDR3 contains 15 residues. Trimming pared 5 bases from V and 2 bases from J, leaving 10 bases between. CDR3 nucleotide sequence: TGTGCCAGCAGTCTCAACAGCGCTGGGGCCAACGTCCTGACTTTC. This gives the protein CASSLNSAGANVLTF.

The chain links TRBV2 to TRBJ2-7; weak D call: TRBD1 (5 bases). Germline CDR1 reads SNHLY; CDR2 reads FYNNEI. CDR3 length: 13 amino acids. Trimming left V 10 bases short and J 1 base short, with 14 bases between. Here the CDR3 DNA reads TGTGCCACCAAAAAGGGGTTTTCCTACGAGCAGTACTTC. Translation: CATKKGFSYEQYF.

This clonotype appeared a few times. V gene TRBV28 combines with J gene TRBJ1-4; D call uncertain. V lost 6 bases and J 8 bases, leaving 13 bases between the germline ends. The CDR3 contains 13 residues. CDR1 MDHEN and CDR2 SYDVKM come from the germline V gene. The CDR3 DNA follows: TGTGCCAGCAGCCCGGCGGCGGTAGAAAAACTGTTTTTT. Protein product: CASSPAAVEKLFF. Full variable domain (outside the CDR3, taken from reference TRBV28 and TRBJ1-4): DVKVTQSSRYLVKRTGEKVFLECVQDMDHENMFWYRQDPGLGLRLIYFSYDVKMKEKGDIPEGYSVSREKKERFSLILESASTNQTSMYLCASSPAAVEKLFFGSGTQLSVL.

The J gene is TRBJ2-7, the V gene TRBV7-8; 8 bases are shared with TRBD1. This CDR3 comprises 17 residues. Germline CDR1 SGHVS, CDR2 FQNEAQ. J lost 5 bases, V lost 2 bases, and 14 bases had no gene match. This CDR3 reads CASSLYIKGTGIHEQYF. The CDR3 DNA is TGTGCCAGCAGCTTATACATTAAAGGGACAGGTATCCACGAGCAGTACTTC.

This clonotype was seen many times. DNA for the CDR3: TGTGCCAGCAGGCGATGGCGGGAGGACTCTTTCACAGATACGCAGTATTTT. It translates to CASRRWREDSFTDTQYF. This chain joins TRBV2 and TRBJ2-3; 8 positions agree with TRBD2. CDR1 is SNHLY and CDR2 is FYNNEI in the germline V gene. V lost 6 bases to trimming and J lost 2 bases; unmatched junction nucleotides: 13. The CDR3 is 17 amino acids.

This clonotype was seen more than once but under ten times. V is TRBV20-1 and J is TRBJ2-3, with 12 bases matching TRBD2. Germline CDR1 reads DFQATT; CDR2 reads SNEGSKA (reference sequence). The CDR3 has 15 residues. V trimming: 6 bases; J trimming: 2 bases; junction bases outside the gene matches: 6. The CDR3 spells CSAARLAGVTDTQYF. The CDR3, as DNA: TGCAGTGCCGCCCGACTAGCGGGGGTCACAGATACGCAGTATTTT.

This clonotype was detected only a few times. The chain combines TRBV5-6 with TRBJ2-1, with 10 bases lining up with TRBD1. CDR3 size: 16 residues. Germline values: CDR1 SGHDT, CDR2 YYEEEE. V lost 0 bases and J lost 5; bases outside the gene matches: 5. The CDR3 region has the DNA TGTGCCAGCAGCTTGGTTGGGACAGGGGCCCACAATGAGCAGTTCTTC. It is translated as CASSLVGTGAHNEQFF.

This clonotype was found a few times. The chain joins TRBV28 to TRBJ1-4, with 7 bases lining up with TRBD1. Trimming removed 5 bases from V and 0 bases from J; junction bases left unmatched: 6. Germline V gene sequence: CDR1 MDHEN, CDR2 SYDVKM. This CDR3 region has 16 residues. The CDR3 loop reads CASSRTGAATNEKLFF. CDR3 bases: TGTGCCAGCAGTCGGACAGGAGCAGCAACTAATGAAAAACTGTTTTTT. Full variable domain (outside the CDR3, taken from reference TRBV28 and TRBJ1-4): DVKVTQSSRYLVKRTGEKVFLECVQDMDHENMFWYRQDPGLGLRLIYFSYDVKMKEKGDIPEGYSVSREKKERFSLILESASTNQTSMYLCASSRTGAATNEKLFFGSGTQLSVL.

V usage is TRBV13 and J usage is TRBJ2-7, with 7 bases that match TRBD1. Germline V CDR1 and CDR2: PRHDT, FYEKMQ (reference sequence). The CDR3 spans 13 residues. V lost 7 bases and J lost 7; bases outside the gene matches: 10. DNA of the CDR3: TGTGCCAGCACTTGGACAGGTCGGGATGAGCAGTACTTC. Its translation is CASTWTGRDEQYF.

This clonotype was detected ten times or more. CDR3 protein: CSAREWGTEAFF. The CDR3 DNA follows: TGCAGTGCTAGAGAGTGGGGTACTGAAGCTTTCTTT. The rearrangement links TRBV20-1 to TRBJ1-1; D is ambiguous. Germline V gene data show CDR1 as DFQATT and CDR2 as SNEGSKA (reference sequence). V lost 0 bases, J lost 5 bases, and 7 bases lay in between. This CDR3 contains 12 residues.

This clonotype was picked up a small number of times. The rearrangement joins TRBV29-1 to TRBJ2-3; unclear D gene. The germline V gene encodes CDR1 SQVTM and CDR2 ANQGSEA. The CDR3 has 13 amino acids. Trimming stripped 2 bases from V and 1 base from J, with 7 bases between. DNA of the CDR3: TGCAGCGTTGAACCCGCGGGCACAGATACGCAGTATTTT. It is translated as CSVEPAGTDTQYF.

The table lists this clonotype with a few counts. The chain combines TRBV12-3 or TRBV12-4 with TRBJ1-6; D remains unclear. Trimming took 10 bases from V and 10 from J, leaving 20 bases between them. This CDR3 contains 14 residues. This CDR3 reads CAISFKDLGSPLHF. The CDR3 bases are TGTGCCATATCCTTCAAGGATTTGGGGTCACCCCTCCACTTT.

This clonotype was found a few times. V is TRBV6-5 and J is TRBJ1-5; D possibly corresponds to TRBD1 (6 bases). The germline gives CDR1 MNHEY, CDR2 SVGAGI. The V end was cut by 6 bases, the J end by 0 bases, with 21 bases between. The CDR3 extends over 18 amino acids. The CDR3: CASRPTGPDKYSNQPQHF. In nucleotides, the CDR3 is TGTGCCAGCAGACCCACAGGGCCAGACAAGTATAGCAATCAGCCCCAGCATTTT.

This clonotype has at least ten counts. This chain links TRBV5-6 with TRBJ2-7, with D perhaps TRBD1 or TRBD2 (5 bases each). The ends were cut back, 1 base at V and 4 bases at J, with 15 bases in the middle. The CDR3 consists of 15 residues. CDR1 is SGHDT, CDR2 YYEEEE, per germline. The CDR3 here is CASSLYWGSTYEQYF. In nucleotides, the CDR3 is TGTGCCAGCAGCTTGTATTGGGGGTCGACGTACGAGCAGTACTTC.

This clonotype was seen more than once but under ten times. The chain links TRBV10-3 to TRBJ1-5; D is uncertain. The CDR3 runs to 13 residues. The V and J ends lost 7 bases and 0 bases respectively, with 7 bases between them. CDR1 and CDR2 (germline): ENHRY, SYGVKD. CDR3 sequence (DNA): TGTGCCATCACTCGAGATAGCAATCAGCCCCAGCATTTT. Translating it yields CAITRDSNQPQHF.

The table lists this clonotype with a few counts. J is TRBJ2-6 and V is TRBV6-2 or TRBV6-3; TRBD1 agrees at 8 bases. V was pared by 8 bases and J by 0 bases, with 6 bases of the junction left unmatched. The germline V gene has CDR1 MNHEY and CDR2 SVGEGT. The CDR3 loop spans 16 amino acids. CDR3 residues: CASGTGSSSGANVLTF. The CDR3 coding sequence is TGTGCCAGCGGGACAGGCTCGAGCTCTGGGGCCAACGTCCTGACTTTC.

The chain couples TRBV7-2 to TRBJ2-3, with TRBD1 matching 9 bases. V lost 3 bases and J lost 4; bases outside the gene matches: 8. Germline assignment: CDR1 SGHTA and CDR2 FQGNSA. The CDR3 has 16 residues. CDR3 DNA: TGTGCCAGCAGCTTCCCCGGGACAGGGATTGCAGATACGCAGTATTTT. Translation: CASSFPGTGIADTQYF.

V and J are TRBV27 and TRBJ2-7; no firm D call. Germline V gene lookup returns CDR1 MNHEY and CDR2 SMNVEV (reference sequence). V shed 3 bases and J shed 0 bases, with 9 bases lying between them. The CDR3 is 14 residues long. The CDR3, as DNA: TGTGCCAGCAGTTTGGGCGCCTACTCCTACGAGCAGTACTTC. Translating it yields CASSLGAYSYEQYF.

The rearrangement joins TRBV6-6 to TRBJ2-7, with 8 positions matching TRBD2. Per the germline V gene, CDR1 is MNHNY and CDR2 is SVGAGI (reference sequence). V lost 6 bases and J lost 3; bases outside the gene matches: 7. CDR3 length: 14 amino acids. DNA of the CDR3: TGTGCCAGCAGCCCAAGTGGGACTAGCTACGAGCAGTACTTC. Protein product: CASSPSGTSYEQYF.

Only a few counts were recorded for this clonotype. The chain uses TRBV5-8 and TRBJ1-6; no reliable D call. V lost 4 bases, J lost 7 bases, and 6 bases lay in between. CDR1 and CDR2 (germline): SGHTS, YDEGEE. The CDR3 has 12 amino acids. The CDR3 spells CASSILNSPLHF. Here the CDR3 DNA reads TGTGCCAGCAGCATATTAAATTCACCCCTCCACTTT. Looking up the rest from reference TRBV5-8 and TRBJ1-6 gives the full variable domain: EAGVTQSPTHLIKTRGQQATLRCSPISGHTSVYWYQQALGLGLQFLLWYDEGEERNRGNFPPRFSGRQFPNYSSELNVNALELEDSALYLCASSILNSPLHFGNGTRLTVT.

This clonotype was counted between two and nine times. This chain connects TRBV7-9 to TRBJ2-7; 12 nucleotides agree with TRBD2. J was trimmed by 2 bases and V by 4 bases; bases with no gene match: 3. This CDR3 spans 15 amino acids. Germline CDR1 SEHNR, CDR2 FQNEAQ (reference sequence). CDR3 sequence reads: CASSSTSGSPYEQYF. The CDR3 DNA follows: TGTGCCAGCAGCTCGACTAGCGGGAGCCCCTACGAGCAGTACTTC.

The chain carries TRBV6-2 or TRBV6-3 and TRBJ2-2; unclear D gene. The CDR3 is 13 residues long. Germline CDR1 and CDR2: MNHEY and SVGEGT. V lost 0 bases to trimming and J lost 6 bases, with 5 bases between them. The CDR3 is CASSYSRPGELFF. The CDR3 coding sequence is TGTGCCAGCAGTTACTCGCGTCCCGGGGAGCTGTTTTTT.

This chain links TRBV24-1 with TRBJ2-2; D is uncertain. Germline V gene sequence: CDR1 KGHDR, CDR2 SFDVKD. V was pared by 4 bases and J by 3 bases, with 17 bases between. CDR3 length equals 17 residues. The CDR3 DNA reads as TGTGCCACCAGTGACCCCCGACATTCTGGGGACACCGGGGAGCTGTTTTTT. Protein product: CATSDPRHSGDTGELFF.

This clonotype was counted at least ten times. V is TRBV27 and J is TRBJ1-4; D remains unclear. Trimming pared 5 bases from V and 6 bases from J, leaving 10 bases between. CDR1 is MNHEY, CDR2 SMNVEV, per germline (reference sequence). The CDR3 runs to 13 residues. The CDR3 coding sequence is TGTGCCAGCAGTCCCTCAGGCGATGAAAAACTGTTTTTT. This sequence encodes CASSPSGDEKLFF. The complete variable domain, with remaining parts taken from reference TRBV27 and TRBJ1-4, reads EAQVTQNPRYLITVTGKKLTVTCSQNMNHEYMSWYRQDPGLGLRQIYYSMNVEVTDKGDVPEGYKVSRKEKRNFPLILESPSPNQTSLYFCASSPSGDEKLFFGSGTQLSVL.

The J gene is TRBJ2-2, the V gene TRBV7-9; D not resolved. CDR1 SEHNR and CDR2 FQNEAQ come from the germline V gene (reference sequence). Trimming left V 4 bases short and J 7 bases short, with 10 bases between. The CDR3 extends over 13 amino acids. CDR3 in DNA: TGTGCCAGCAGCTCCAGATATGGCGGGGAGCTGTTTTTT. It translates to CASSSRYGGELFF.

This clonotype was seen many times. The CDR3 spells CSAREWSYSNQPQHF. In DNA form, the CDR3 reads TGCAGTGCTAGAGAGTGGAGTTATAGCAATCAGCCCCAGCATTTT. The rearrangement links TRBV20-1 to TRBJ1-5, with D uncertain. Germline V gene lookup returns CDR1 DFQATT and CDR2 SNEGSKA (reference sequence). This CDR3 is 15 amino acids long. V was shortened by 0 bases and J by 0 bases, with 9 bases between the two germline ends.

There are a few counts of this clonotype. The rearrangement links TRBV7-8 to TRBJ2-7; D call uncertain. The CDR3 sequence is 15 residues long. The V gene's germline CDR1 is SGHVS and CDR2 FQNEAQ. V was pared by 1 base and J by 2 bases, with 12 bases between. Here the CDR3 reads CASSLEPPGTYEQYF. In DNA form, the CDR3 reads TGTGCCAGCAGCTTAGAACCGCCTGGGACCTACGAGCAGTACTTC.

This clonotype was seen a handful of times. The rearrangement joins TRBV5-1 to TRBJ2-1; 7 bases fit TRBD1. V trimming: 6 bases; J trimming: 4 bases; junction bases outside the gene matches: 10. CDR1 is SGHRS and CDR2 is YFSETQ in the germline V gene. This CDR3 comprises 15 residues. CDR3 residues: CASNPDRVEYNEQFF. CDR3 sequence (DNA): TGCGCCAGCAACCCCGACAGGGTGGAGTACAATGAGCAGTTCTTC.